This T cell receptor beta chain emerged from a study of blood T cell repertoires in COVID-19. This CDR3 spans 13 amino acids. Germline V gene lookup returns CDR1 GTSNPN and CDR2 SVGIG (reference sequence). V lost 4 bases and J lost 6, with 16 bases in between. Methods used by the authors: Estimated nucleated cell counts came from reference gene primer amplification. Sequencing used immunoSEQ multiplex PCR; TCRdb keeps in-frame clones, though not all of them. The V and J calls and the clone size are those of that table, but D and trimming were determined from the DNA. Of about 400,000 clones in the sample, 70% to 90% are singletons; the top ten hold about 1.2%.

The clonotype comes from a man aged 35-49 years with acute or convalescent COVID-19. The V call is TRBV30, the J call TRBJ2-7; the D gene is possibly TRBD1 (6 bases). Sequencing used peripheral blood. CDR3 sequence (DNA): TGTGCCTGGAACAGGGCCGATTGGGGCGAGCAGTACTTC. Amino acids: CAWNRADWGEQYF.